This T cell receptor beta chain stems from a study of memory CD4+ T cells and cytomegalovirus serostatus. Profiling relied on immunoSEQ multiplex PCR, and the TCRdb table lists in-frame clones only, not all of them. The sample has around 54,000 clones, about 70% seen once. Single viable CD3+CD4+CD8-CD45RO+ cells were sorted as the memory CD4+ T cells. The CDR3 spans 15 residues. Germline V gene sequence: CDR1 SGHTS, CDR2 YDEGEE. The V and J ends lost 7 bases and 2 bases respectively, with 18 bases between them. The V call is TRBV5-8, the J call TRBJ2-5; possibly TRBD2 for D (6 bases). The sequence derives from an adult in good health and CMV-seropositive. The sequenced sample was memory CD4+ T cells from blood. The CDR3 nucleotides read TGTGCCAGCGGCCTGGGGACTTCCGATCAAGAGACCCAGTACTTC. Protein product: CASGLGTSDQETQYF.